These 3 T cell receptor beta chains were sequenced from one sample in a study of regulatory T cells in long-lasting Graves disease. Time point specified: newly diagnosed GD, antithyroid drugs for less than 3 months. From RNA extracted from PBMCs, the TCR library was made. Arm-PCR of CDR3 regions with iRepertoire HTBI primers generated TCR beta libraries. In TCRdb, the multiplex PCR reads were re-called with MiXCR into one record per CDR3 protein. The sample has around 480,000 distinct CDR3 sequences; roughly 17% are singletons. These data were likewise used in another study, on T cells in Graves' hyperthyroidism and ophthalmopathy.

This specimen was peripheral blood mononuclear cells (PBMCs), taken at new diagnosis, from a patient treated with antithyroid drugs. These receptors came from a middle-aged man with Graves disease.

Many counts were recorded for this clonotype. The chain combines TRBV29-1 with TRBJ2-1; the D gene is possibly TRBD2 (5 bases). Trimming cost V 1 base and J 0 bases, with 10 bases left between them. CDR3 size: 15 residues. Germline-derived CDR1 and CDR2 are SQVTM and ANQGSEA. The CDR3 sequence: CSVEGGSSSYNEQFF. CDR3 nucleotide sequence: TGCAGCGTTGAAGGAGGGTCCAGCTCCTACAATGAGCAGTTCTTC.

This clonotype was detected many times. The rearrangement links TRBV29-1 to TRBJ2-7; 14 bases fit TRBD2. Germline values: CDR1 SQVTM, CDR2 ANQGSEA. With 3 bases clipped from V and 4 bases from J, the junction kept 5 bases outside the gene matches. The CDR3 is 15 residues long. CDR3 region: CSVEGLAGDRYEQYF. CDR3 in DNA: TGCAGCGTTGAGGGACTAGCGGGAGATCGGTACGAGCAGTACTTC.

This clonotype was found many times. CDR3 coding DNA: TGTGCCAGCAGCTTAGTGACTAGCGGGACAAGAGATACGCAGTATTTT. Encoded protein: CASSLVTSGTRDTQYF. The chain joins TRBV7-9 to TRBJ2-3; 11 bases agree with TRBD2. This CDR3 comprises 16 residues. Germline CDR1 and CDR2: SEHNR and FQNEAQ (reference sequence). After removal of 1 base from V and 5 bases from J, the junction contained 5 bases not matched to a gene. Together with reference TRBV7-9 and TRBJ2-3, the CDR3 gives the full variable domain: DTGVSQNPRHKITKRGQNVTFRCDPISEHNRLYWYRQTLGQGPEFLTYFQNEAQLEKSRLLSDRFSAERPKGSFSTLEIQRTEQGDSAMYLCASSLVTSGTRDTQYFGPGTRLTVL.